Below, 9 T cell receptor beta chains from the same sample are listed, as sequenced in a study of blood T cell repertoires in COVID-19. Libraries were prepared by immunoSEQ multiplex PCR; TCRdb keeps only in-frame clonotypes and omits some of them. The data contain under 85,000 clones, about four fifths of them seen just once; the ten biggest clones take up roughly 4%. The material sequenced was peripheral blood. These receptors were obtained from a man over 45 with acute or convalescent COVID-19.

This chain joins TRBV29-1 and TRBJ1-1; the D gene is possibly TRBD1 (5 bases). The germline V gene has CDR1 SQVTM and CDR2 ANQGSEA. The length of the CDR3 is 11 residues. V gave up 3 bases and J gave up 5 bases, with 7 bases separating them. The CDR3 sequence: CSVEEGTEAFF. The CDR3 DNA follows: TGCAGCGTTGAGGAGGGGACTGAAGCTTTCTTT.

This chain joins TRBV6-5 and TRBJ1-2, with a tentative D call TRBD1 (5 bases). Trimming removed 4 bases from V and 4 bases from J, with 10 bases in between. Germline V lookup: CDR1 MNHEY, CDR2 SVGAGI. CDR3 length: 13 residues. The CDR3 reads CASSSQAFYGYTF. Here the CDR3 DNA reads TGTGCCAGCAGTTCACAGGCTTTCTATGGCTACACCTTC.

The rearrangement joins TRBV20-1 to TRBJ2-1; a weak D match, TRBD2 (5 bases). V gave up 3 bases and J gave up 8 bases, with 17 bases separating them. Germline lookup yields CDR1 DFQATT and CDR2 SNEGSKA (reference sequence). The CDR3 runs to 14 residues. The CDR3 nucleotides are TGCAGTGCTAGTTTTTTCGATAGGGAGCATGAGCAGTTCTTC. Protein sequence: CSASFFDREHEQFF.

This clone was seen just once. The chain joins TRBV4-1 to TRBJ1-2; D is possibly TRBD1 (6 bases). Deletions cut 9 bases from V and 3 bases from J, with 11 bases between. The V gene's germline CDR1 is MGHRA and CDR2 YSYEKL. The CDR3 sequence is 12 residues long. Here the CDR3 DNA reads TGCGCCAGTCCGGGACATTACTATGGCTACACCTTC. Translation gives CASPGHYYGYTF.

This clone was observed a few times. CDR3 DNA sequence: TGTGCCAGCAGCGCCACAGGGTGGGGACCCACCAGAAACCCCTATGGCTACACCTTC. It yields the protein CASSATGWGPTRNPYGYTF. The V call is TRBV9, the J call TRBJ1-2; tentatively, D is TRBD1 (6 bases). Germline V CDR1 and CDR2: SGDLS, YYNGEE. There are 19 residues in the CDR3. The V gene lost 3 bases and the J gene lost 4 bases, with 28 bases spanning the gap.

Points on this clone: At the DNA level, this CDR3 is encoded by other sequences in the same sample as well. This chain joins TRBV7-2 and TRBJ2-7; D is possibly TRBD2 (6 bases). The CDR3 contains 14 residues. In germline, CDR1 is SGHTA, CDR2 FQGNSA. V lost 5 bases and J lost 5, with 16 bases in between. CDR3 amino acids: CASSTRRGGHEQYF. CDR3 coding DNA: TGTGCCAGCAGCACTCGGCGGGGAGGCCACGAGCAGTACTTC.

The rearrangement uses TRBV15 and TRBJ1-3, with TRBD1 identical over 7 bases. V dropped 3 bases and J dropped 4; count of bases not matched to a gene: 6. This CDR3 comprises 15 residues. In germline, CDR1 is LNHNV, CDR2 YYDKDF (reference sequence). Written as DNA, the CDR3 is TGTGCCACCAGCAGGGGAGACAGGGCAGGAAACACCATATATTTT. Protein product: CATSRGDRAGNTIYF.

The chain carries TRBV29-1 and TRBJ2-7; D might be TRBD1 (5 bases). The CDR3 sequence is 12 residues long. Germline-derived CDR1 and CDR2 are SQVTM and ANQGSEA. V dropped 6 bases and J dropped 2 bases, with 11 bases sitting between them. As DNA, the CDR3 is TGCAGCGTGGACACGGGTGCCTACGAGCAGTACTTC. Translating it yields CSVDTGAYEQYF.

This sequence joins TRBV7-6 and TRBJ1-6; 9 bases line up with TRBD1. Germline assignment: CDR1 SGHVS and CDR2 FNYEAQ. The CDR3 sequence is 14 residues long. The ends lost 5 bases at V and 10 bases at J; junction bases unmatched: 6. CDR3 in amino acids: CASSPGTGRSPLHF. The CDR3 DNA reads as TGTGCCAGCAGCCCAGGGACAGGGAGGTCACCCCTCCACTTT.